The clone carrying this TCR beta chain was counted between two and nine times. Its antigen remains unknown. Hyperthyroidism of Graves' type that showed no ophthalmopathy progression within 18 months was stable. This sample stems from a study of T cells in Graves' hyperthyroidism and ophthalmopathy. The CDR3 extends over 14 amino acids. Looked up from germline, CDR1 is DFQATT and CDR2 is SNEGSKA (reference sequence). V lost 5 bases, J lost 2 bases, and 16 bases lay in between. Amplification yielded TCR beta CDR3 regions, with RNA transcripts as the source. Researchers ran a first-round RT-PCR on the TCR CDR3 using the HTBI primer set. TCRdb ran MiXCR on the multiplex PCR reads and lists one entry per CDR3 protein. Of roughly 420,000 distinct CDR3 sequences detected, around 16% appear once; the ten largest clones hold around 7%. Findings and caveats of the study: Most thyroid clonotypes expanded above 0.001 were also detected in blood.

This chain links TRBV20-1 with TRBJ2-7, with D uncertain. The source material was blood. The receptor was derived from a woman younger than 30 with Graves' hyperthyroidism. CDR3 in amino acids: CSAAPSDTPYEQYF. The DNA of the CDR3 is TGCAGTGCTGCCCCCTCCGACACCCCCTACGAGCAGTACTTC.